What follows is one T cell receptor beta chain and its context. Trimming cost V 1 base and J 1 base, with 8 bases left between them. The V gene's germline CDR1 is SGHKS and CDR2 YYEKEE (reference sequence). CDR3 length: 14 amino acids. The Seattle site enrolled patients during active infection and followed them longitudinally. Here immunoSEQ multiplex PCR was the method, and the copy in TCRdb shows in-frame clones only, minus some. Of 75,000 to 90,000 clones listed, about 73% were seen once; the top ten hold roughly a third. These data are taken from a study of blood T cell repertoires in COVID-19. The sequence was obtained from a man aged 60-69 years with COVID-19, enrolled during active disease. The rearrangement links TRBV5-5 to TRBJ2-5; D unresolved. The sample consisted of peripheral blood. The CDR3 protein is CASSLIRSQETQYF. CDR3 sequence (DNA): TGTGCCAGCAGCTTGATCCGTTCCCAAGAGACCCAGTACTTC.